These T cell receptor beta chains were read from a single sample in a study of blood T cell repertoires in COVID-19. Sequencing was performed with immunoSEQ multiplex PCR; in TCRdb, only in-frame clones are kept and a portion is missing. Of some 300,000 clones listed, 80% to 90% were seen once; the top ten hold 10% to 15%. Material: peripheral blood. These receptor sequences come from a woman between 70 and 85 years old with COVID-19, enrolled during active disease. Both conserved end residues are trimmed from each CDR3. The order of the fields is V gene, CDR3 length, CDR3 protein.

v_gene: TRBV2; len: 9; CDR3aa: ASSATDTQY
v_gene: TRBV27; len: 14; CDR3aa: ASSSYGQGGNQPQH
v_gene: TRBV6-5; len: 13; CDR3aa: ASSLTTGGVEKLF
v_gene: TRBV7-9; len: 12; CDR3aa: ASSLVVRQETQY
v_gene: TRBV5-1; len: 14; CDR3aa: ASSWGRDRGSTEAF
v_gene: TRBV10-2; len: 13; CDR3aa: ASSESRTGRTEAF
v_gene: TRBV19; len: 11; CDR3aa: ASRRAGDYGYT
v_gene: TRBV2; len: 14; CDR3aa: ASSGRLAGAGGEQF
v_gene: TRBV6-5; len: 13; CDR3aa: ASSSNSDRKNIQY
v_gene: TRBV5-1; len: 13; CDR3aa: ASNSMAGMDTEAF
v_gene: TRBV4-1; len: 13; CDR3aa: ASSGTDRETSPLH
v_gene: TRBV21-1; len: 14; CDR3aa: ASSKGEEPLNQPQH
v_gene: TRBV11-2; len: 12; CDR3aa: ASSTPKGANEQF
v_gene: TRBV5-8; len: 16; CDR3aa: ASSFIASGLDSNQPQH
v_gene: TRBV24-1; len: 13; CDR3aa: ATSQGHLSYNEQF
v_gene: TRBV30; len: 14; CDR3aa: AWSRERGGGGNEQF
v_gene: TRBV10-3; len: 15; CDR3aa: AISDPDRGGRNQPQH
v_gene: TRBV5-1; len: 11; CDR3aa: ASSLEGGTEAF
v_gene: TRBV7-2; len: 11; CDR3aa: ASSFGQGGPQH
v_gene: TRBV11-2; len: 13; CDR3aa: ASSLVGGSSYEQY
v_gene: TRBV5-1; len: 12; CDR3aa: ASSPTQVNTEAF
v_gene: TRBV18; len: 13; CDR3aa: ASSLQGARSTEAF
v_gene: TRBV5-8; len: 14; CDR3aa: ASSLALQGALDEQY
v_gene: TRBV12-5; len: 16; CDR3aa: ASGNGDRGLVTNEKLF
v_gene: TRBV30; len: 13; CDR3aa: AWRQSSSGGTEAF
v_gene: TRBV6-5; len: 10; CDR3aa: ASSYGTGKAF
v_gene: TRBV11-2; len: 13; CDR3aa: ASSSTTGWWNEQF
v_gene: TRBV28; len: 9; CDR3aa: ASSFGLPYT
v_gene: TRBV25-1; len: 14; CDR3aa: ASSEIGGGDTDTQY
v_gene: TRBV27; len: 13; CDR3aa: ATSSLGGANEKLF
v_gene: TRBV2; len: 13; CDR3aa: AGLPKDGSDYGYT
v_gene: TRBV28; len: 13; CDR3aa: ASSSQGGGNQPQH
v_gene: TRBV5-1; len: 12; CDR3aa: ASSPLGTGSEQY
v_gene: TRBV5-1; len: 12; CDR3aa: ASALDSSGNTIY
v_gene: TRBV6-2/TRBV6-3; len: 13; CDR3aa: ASSYPRDRYTEAF
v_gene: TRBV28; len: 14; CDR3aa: ASRIRSGGMNTEAF
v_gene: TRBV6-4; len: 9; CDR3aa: ASSQGGEQF
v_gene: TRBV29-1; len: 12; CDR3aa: SVELGAGNTEAF
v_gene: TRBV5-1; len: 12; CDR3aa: ASSLVGPNNEQF
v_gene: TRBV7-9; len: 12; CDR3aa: ASSSTTRTYEQY
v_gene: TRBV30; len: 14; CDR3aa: AWRVPATGASYGYT
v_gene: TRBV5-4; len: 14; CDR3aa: ASSPEQGLWDTEAF
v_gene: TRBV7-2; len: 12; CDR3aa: ASSVGGGTYEQY
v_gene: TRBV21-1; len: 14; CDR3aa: ASTTGGQGAADTQY
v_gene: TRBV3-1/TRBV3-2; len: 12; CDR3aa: ASSRGWGRAEAF
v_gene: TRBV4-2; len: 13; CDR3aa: ASIIRLAGMETQY
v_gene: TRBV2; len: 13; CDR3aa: ASSLAGGITDTQY
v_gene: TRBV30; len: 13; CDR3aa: AWSLSGGGPNEQF
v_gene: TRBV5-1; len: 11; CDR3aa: ASSLDLYNEQF
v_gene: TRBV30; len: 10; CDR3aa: AWSGLDREAF
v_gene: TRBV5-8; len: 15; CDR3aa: ASSSGFQKNSGNTIY
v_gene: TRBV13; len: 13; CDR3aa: ASSPGQEGADTQY
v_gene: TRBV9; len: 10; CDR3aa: ASGDSNQPQH
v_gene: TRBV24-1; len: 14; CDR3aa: ATSESGGASTDTQY
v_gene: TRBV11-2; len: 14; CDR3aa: ASSQGTGGTNQPQH
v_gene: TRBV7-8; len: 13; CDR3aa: ASSLGQGLGNTIY
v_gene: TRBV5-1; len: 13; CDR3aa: ASSWGGLTNTEAF
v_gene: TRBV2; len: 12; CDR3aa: ARGADGRNYGYT
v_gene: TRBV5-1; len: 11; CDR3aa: ASSPGGAPEAF
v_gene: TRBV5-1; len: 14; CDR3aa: ASSLVLAGGTDTQY